Below, one TCR beta chain is given with its context. The antigen is undetermined. Clones were read by immunoSEQ multiplex PCR, and TCRdb kept only the in-frame ones, dropping some. The table shows 250,000 to 400,000 clones, with roughly 87% occurring only once. This specimen comes from a study of cytomegalovirus exposure and HLA in healthy donors. General study points: The classifier reportedly diagnosed cytomegalovirus status with high specificity and sensitivity. Most sequenced TCRs were rare (though some public TCRs occurred in many donors). The TCR clusters that emerged in the first cohort tended, a later analysis found, to co-occur in the approximately 130 validation repertoires.

CDR3 length equals 15 residues. CDR1 and CDR2 from the germline V gene are SGHTA and FQGNSA. V was shortened by 4 bases and J by 4 bases, with 16 bases between the two germline ends. Sequencing was performed on PBMCs. The chain joins TRBV7-2 to TRBJ2-5; TRBD1 or TRBD2 may be the D gene (5 bases each). The TCR originated in a woman aged 25-40 years in good health and CMV-seropositive. The CDR3 DNA follows: TGTGCCAGCAGCTCGGACGGCCGTGGGGGAGAGACCCAGTACTTC. This sequence encodes CASSSDGRGGETQYF. The whole variable domain, filled in from reference TRBV7-2 and TRBJ2-5, reads GAGVSQSPSNKVTEKGKDVELRCDPISGHTALYWYRQSLGQGLEFLIYFQGNSAPDKSGLPSDRFSAERTGGSVSTLTIQRTQQEDSAVYLCASSSDGRGGETQYFGPGTRLLVL.